A single sample gave rise to the 2 T cell receptor beta chains below, sequenced in a study of OX40 agonist ivuxolimab in advanced cancers. Some clones are missing from TCRdb's copy, which holds only in-frame ones; the method was immunoSEQ multiplex PCR. The table has approximately 32,000 clones, roughly 87% seen once. The sequenced sample was CD4+ or CD8+ T cells sorted from blood, obtained in a trial of the OX40 agonist ivuxolimab. Source of these receptors: an adult with an advanced solid tumor such as melanoma, head and neck, liver or kidney cancer.

The V and J genes are TRBV9 and TRBJ1-2; D is undetermined. Germline V lookup: CDR1 SGDLS, CDR2 YYNGEE. The CDR3 spans 15 residues. Trimming took off 0 bases at V and 4 bases at J, with 13 bases between the two ends. Here the CDR3 reads CASSVEATSSYGYTF. CDR3 nucleotide sequence: TGTGCCAGCAGCGTAGAAGCGACCTCCTCCTATGGCTACACCTTC.

This sequence joins TRBV7-2 and TRBJ2-3; D remains ambiguous. Trimming removed 1 base from V and 6 bases from J, with 5 bases in between. The CDR3 runs to 12 residues. Germline V gives CDR1 SGHTA, CDR2 FQGNSA. CDR3 region: CASSLGFDTQYF. CDR3 coding DNA: TGTGCCAGCAGCTTAGGTTTTGATACGCAGTATTTT.